This T cell receptor (beta chain) stems from a study of blood T cell repertoires in COVID-19. Germline V CDR1 and CDR2: ENHRY, SYGVKD. The CDR3 length is 14 residues. With V trimmed by 7 bases and J by 4 bases, 4 bases remained unmatched. Per the original data handling: Reference gene primer amplification gave nucleated cell count estimates. Assay: immunoSEQ multiplex PCR; the TCRdb copy retains only in-frame clones and omits some. D and trimming were read from the DNA, whereas the V and J calls and clone size are those reported in that table. Of about 180,000 clones listed, around nine tenths were seen once; the top ten hold around 13%. Seattle-derived patients entered the study during active infection and were followed longitudinally.

The sequenced sample was peripheral blood. This chain uses TRBV10-3 with TRBJ2-1, with TRBD1 identical over 10 bases. This receptor was identified in a woman in her sixties or seventies with COVID-19, enrolled during active disease. The CDR3 sequence: CAINGQGEYNEQFF. The CDR3 DNA reads TGTGCCATCAACGGACAGGGGGAGTACAATGAGCAGTTCTTC.